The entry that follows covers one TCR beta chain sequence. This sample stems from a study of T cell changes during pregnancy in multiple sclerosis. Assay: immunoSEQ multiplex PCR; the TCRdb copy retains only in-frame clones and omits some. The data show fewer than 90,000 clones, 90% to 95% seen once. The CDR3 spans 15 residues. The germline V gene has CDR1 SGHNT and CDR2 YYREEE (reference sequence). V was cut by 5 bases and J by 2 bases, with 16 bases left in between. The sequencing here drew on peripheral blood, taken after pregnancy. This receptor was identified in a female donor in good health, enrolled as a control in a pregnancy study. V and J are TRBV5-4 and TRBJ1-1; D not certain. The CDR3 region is CASRPGLEGNTEAFF. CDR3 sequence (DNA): TGTGCCAGCAGACCCGGTCTCGAGGGAAACACTGAAGCTTTCTTT.